This T cell receptor (beta chain) was documented in a study of T cells in Graves' hyperthyroidism and ophthalmopathy. Germline V gene sequence: CDR1 DFQATT, CDR2 SNEGSKA (reference sequence). The CDR3 length is 16 residues. Trimming removed 0 bases from V and 0 bases from J; junction bases left unmatched: 5. 10 ml fresh peripheral blood yielded the PBMCs. What was amplified from RNA transcripts were TCR beta CDR3 regions. Carried out on the TCR CDR3, a first-round RT-PCR used the HTBI primer set. TCRdb reprocessed the multiplex PCR reads with MiXCR, giving one entry per CDR3 protein. The sample carries 300,000 to 450,000 distinct CDR3 sequences, 25% recorded once. With regard to this clonotype: Its antigen is not known.

Study outcomes and limitations: Also found in blood were most expanded thyroid clonotypes above 0.001.

The rearrangement links TRBV20-1 to TRBJ2-7; 10 nucleotides line up with TRBD2. This clonotype originated in a man over 45 with Graves' hyperthyroidism. The sequencing input was blood. DNA for the CDR3: TGCAGTGCTAGAGATGTCCTAGCGGGAGTCTCCTACGAGCAGTACTTC. Its translation is CSARDVLAGVSYEQYF.